A few counts support the clone carrying this TCR beta chain. Its antigen is not identified. The trim removed 2 bases at V and 5 bases at J, leaving 8 bases unmatched. The CDR3 covers 15 residues. CDR1 and CDR2 from the germline V gene are MNHEY and SVGAGI. Clones were sequenced by immunoSEQ multiplex PCR, and TCRdb holds only the in-frame ones, with some missing. The repertoire holds 1.5 million to 1.9 million clones, approximately 98% seen once, with about 0.4% in the top ten. The data originate from a study of shared clonotypes between healthy human individuals. Study-level points and caveats: Non-shared clonotypes showed lower generation probabilities than clonotypes common to all four donors.

V usage is TRBV6-5 and J usage is TRBJ1-2; 7 bases fit TRBD1. This TCR was sampled from a man aged 25 to 40 in good health. The sample comprised naive CD4+ T cells sorted from blood. Documented subset: CD45RA+ positively selected. The CDR3 here is CASSYLTRDRYGYTF. The CDR3, as DNA: TGTGCCAGCAGTTACCTAACCCGGGACAGATATGGCTACACCTTC.